This TCR beta chain was identified during a study of T cells in localized non-small cell lung cancer. Whole-study results and caveats: In adjacent lung appeared a median 57 of the top 100 tumor clones. Tumor trailed uninvolved adjacent lung in T cell clonality, which peaked there. Heterogeneity remains possible because sequencing was limited to only one tumor region.

This CDR3 is 14 amino acids long. V was clipped by 2 bases and J by 2 bases, with 10 bases between them. Germline CDR1 reads WNHNN; CDR2 reads SYGVQD (reference sequence). Assay: immunoSEQ multiplex PCR; the TCRdb copy retains only in-frame clones and omits some. The repertoire has fewer than 20,000 clones, about 87% of them found once; the top ten carry approximately 30%. With respect to this clone: Antigen: not known.

The sample was peripheral blood mononuclear cells, taken before any cancer treatment. The chain carries TRBV10-1 and TRBJ2-7; tentative D call: TRBD1 (6 bases). The sequence was collected from a male donor at least 60 years old with stage II lung adenocarcinoma. CDR3 nucleotides: TGCGCCAGCAGTGAGGACAGGTCGACCTACGAGCAGTACTTC. Its protein is CASSEDRSTYEQYF.